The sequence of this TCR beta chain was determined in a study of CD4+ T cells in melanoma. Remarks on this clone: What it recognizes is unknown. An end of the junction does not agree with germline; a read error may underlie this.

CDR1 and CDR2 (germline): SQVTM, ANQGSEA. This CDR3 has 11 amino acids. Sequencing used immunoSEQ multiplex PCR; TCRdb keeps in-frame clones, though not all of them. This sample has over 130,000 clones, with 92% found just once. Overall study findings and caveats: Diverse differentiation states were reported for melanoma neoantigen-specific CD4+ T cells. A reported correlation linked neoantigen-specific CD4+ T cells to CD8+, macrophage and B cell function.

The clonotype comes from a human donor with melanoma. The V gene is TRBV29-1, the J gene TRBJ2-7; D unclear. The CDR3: CSVEDGRQTSF. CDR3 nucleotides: TGCAGCGTTGAAGATGGGCGCCAAACCTCCTTC.